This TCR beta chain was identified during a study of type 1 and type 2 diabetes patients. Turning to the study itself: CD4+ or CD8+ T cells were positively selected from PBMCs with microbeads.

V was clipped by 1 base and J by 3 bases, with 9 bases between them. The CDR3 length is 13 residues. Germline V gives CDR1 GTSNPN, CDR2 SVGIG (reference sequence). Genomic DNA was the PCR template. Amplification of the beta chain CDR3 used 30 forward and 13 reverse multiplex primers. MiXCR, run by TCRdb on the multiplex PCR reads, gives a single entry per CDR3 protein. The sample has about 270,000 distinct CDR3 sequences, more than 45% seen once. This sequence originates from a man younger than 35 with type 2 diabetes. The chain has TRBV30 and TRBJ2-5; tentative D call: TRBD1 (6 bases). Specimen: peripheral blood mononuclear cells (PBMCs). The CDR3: CAWSGGGEETQYF. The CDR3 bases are TGTGCCTGGAGTGGTGGGGGCGAAGAGACCCAGTACTTC.